What follows are 11 T cell receptor beta chains derived from one specimen sequenced in a study of blood T cell repertoires in COVID-19. Generated by immunoSEQ multiplex PCR, the TCRdb table keeps only in-frame clones and is missing some. The table includes 65,000 to 80,000 clones, 90% detected once. Sequencing was done on a sample of peripheral blood. Source of these receptors: a human donor in a cohort sampled during active COVID-19.

V and J are TRBV19 and TRBJ2-1; a possible D gene is TRBD2 (6 bases). V was pared by 0 bases and J by 6 bases, with 21 bases between. Germline V gene lookup returns CDR1 LNHDA and CDR2 SQIVND (reference sequence). This CDR3 is 18 amino acids long. This CDR3 reads CASSIDPGPRRGSNEQFF. DNA for the CDR3: TGTGCCAGTAGTATAGATCCGGGACCCAGGAGGGGTAGCAATGAGCAGTTCTTC. The full variable domain, rest sourced from reference TRBV19 and TRBJ2-1, is DGGITQSPKYLFRKEGQNVTLSCEQNLNHDAMYWYRQDPGQGLRLIYYSQIVNDFQKGDIAEGYSVSREKKESFPLTVTSAQKNPTAFYLCASSIDPGPRRGSNEQFFGPGTRLTVL.

This clone was counted between two and nine times. This chain uses TRBV20-1 with TRBJ2-7; no clear D. Germline-derived CDR1 and CDR2 are DFQATT and SNEGSKA (reference sequence). V was trimmed by 3 bases and J by 4 bases, leaving 10 bases between them. The CDR3 has 12 amino acids. The CDR3 loop is CSASGERYEQYF. As DNA, the CDR3 is TGCAGTGCTAGTGGTGAGAGGTACGAGCAGTACTTC.

This clone was seen only once. The chain recombines TRBV3-1 (or the pseudogene TRBV3-2) with TRBJ2-2; the match to TRBD2 covers 7 bases. The CDR3 consists of 14 residues. Losses at the gene ends were 3 bases for V and 6 bases for J; bases not matched to a gene: 4. Germline V lookup: CDR1 LGHDT, CDR2 YNNKEL (reference sequence). The CDR3 loop is CASSQRGGAGELFF. The CDR3 region has the DNA TGTGCCAGCAGCCAGCGTGGGGGGGCCGGGGAGCTGTTTTTT.

The chain carries TRBV29-1 and TRBJ2-2; 7 bases match TRBD1. This CDR3 is built from 16 residues. J was trimmed by 8 bases and V by 0 bases; bases with no gene match: 12. In germline, CDR1 is SQVTM, CDR2 ANQGSEA. This chain's CDR3 is CSVEDRGTGVRGELFF. The CDR3 DNA reads as TGCAGCGTTGAAGATCGAGGAACAGGGGTGAGGGGGGAGCTGTTTTTT.

The V call is TRBV5-1, the J call TRBJ2-3, with a tentative D call TRBD1 (6 bases). The CDR3 totals 16 residues. The V end was cut by 0 bases, the J end by 3 bases, with 14 bases between. The germline V gene has CDR1 SGHRS and CDR2 YFSETQ. The CDR3 region is CASSLGANRETDTQYF. As DNA, the CDR3 is TGCGCCAGCAGCTTGGGGGCCAACAGGGAAACAGATACGCAGTATTTT.

V usage is TRBV29-1 and J usage is TRBJ2-1; 11 bases fit TRBD1. CDR3 length: 14 amino acids. Per the germline V gene, CDR1 is SQVTM and CDR2 is ANQGSEA. After removal of 7 bases from V and 3 bases from J, the junction contained 5 bases not matched to a gene. The CDR3: CSGLDRGLYNEQFF. DNA for the CDR3: TGCAGCGGACTGGACAGGGGGCTCTACAATGAGCAGTTCTTC.

The chain recombines TRBV5-1 with TRBJ2-7, with 10 bases aligning to TRBD2. V was clipped by 4 bases and J by 2 bases; unmatched bases: 9. This CDR3 spans 16 amino acids. CDR1 is SGHRS, CDR2 YFSETQ, per germline. CDR3 bases: TGCGCCAGCAGCATATTAGCGGGAGGTAGCCCCTACGAGCAGTACTTC. Amino acid sequence: CASSILAGGSPYEQYF. The variable domain in full, with the rest retrieved from reference TRBV5-1 and TRBJ2-7, is KAGVTQTPRYLIKTRGQQVTLSCSPISGHRSVSWYQQTPGQGLQFLFEYFSETQRNKGNFPGRFSGRQFSNSRSEMNVSTLELGDSALYLCASSILAGGSPYEQYFGPGTRLTVT.

The chain joins TRBV9 to TRBJ2-1, with D possibly being TRBD2 (7 bases). The germline V gene has CDR1 SGDLS and CDR2 YYNGEE. The CDR3 has 18 residues. Trimming removed 0 bases at V and 0 bases at J, with 16 bases between. The CDR3: CASSVATVRGASYNEQFF. The CDR3, as DNA: TGTGCCAGCAGCGTAGCCACGGTACGGGGGGCCTCCTACAATGAGCAGTTCTTC.

This rearrangement joins TRBV7-9 to TRBJ2-7, with D perhaps TRBD1 (6 bases). Germline V CDR1 and CDR2: SEHNR, FQNEAQ (reference sequence). V shed 2 bases and J shed 3 bases, with 8 bases lying between them. This CDR3 has 13 amino acids. The CDR3 DNA is TGTGCCAGCAGCTTACCGACAGGCTACGAGCAGTACTTC. This gives the protein CASSLPTGYEQYF.

The rearrangement uses TRBV5-4 and TRBJ2-2; TRBD2 matches at 8 bases. Germline V gene sequence: CDR1 SGHNT, CDR2 YYREEE (reference sequence). CDR3 length: 16 amino acids. V shed 2 bases and J 1 base; nucleotides not matched to a gene: 4. The CDR3 is CASSFAGGKNTGELFF. The CDR3 DNA is TGTGCCAGCAGCTTCGCGGGAGGAAAGAACACCGGGGAGCTGTTTTTT. Together with reference TRBV5-4 and TRBJ2-2, the CDR3 gives the full variable domain: ETGVTQSPTHLIKTRGQQVTLRCSSQSGHNTVSWYQQALGQGPQFIFQYYREEENGRGNFPPRFSGLQFPNYSSELNVNALELDDSALYLCASSFAGGKNTGELFFGEGSRLTVL.

The gene calls are TRBV12-3 or TRBV12-4 and TRBJ2-7; D is uncertain. The CDR3 is made up of 13 amino acids. V lost 5 bases and J 5 bases, leaving 13 bases between the germline ends. Here the CDR3 reads CASSPGSLHEQYF. The CDR3 DNA sequence: TGTGCCAGCAGTCCCGGGTCCCTCCACGAGCAGTACTTC.